This T cell receptor (beta chain) derives from a study of cytomegalovirus exposure and HLA in healthy donors. Across the study: The roughly 130 validation repertoires, a later analysis reported, used the same platform as the roughly 730 repertoires from the first cohort.

Generated by immunoSEQ multiplex PCR, the TCRdb table keeps only in-frame clones and is missing some. In the table there are about 160,000 clones, around 92% of which are singletons. To note about this clone: The antigen remains undetermined.

The germline V gene encodes CDR1 SGHAT and CDR2 FQNNGV. The CDR3 totals 15 residues. V lost 5 bases and J lost 4; bases outside the gene matches: 11. Findings and limits, study-wide: The study found most TCR sequences rare, yet found some public TCRs in many donors. A later analysis found first-cohort TCR clusters tended to co-occur in the 90 to 150 validation repertoires.

This TCR was recovered from a man younger than 35 in good health and CMV-seropositive. Sample: PBMCs. The V call is TRBV11-2, the J call TRBJ2-7, with TRBD1 identical over 7 bases. The CDR3 DNA reads as TGTGCCAGCAGCCGAACACAGGGGAACCCATACGAGCAGTACTTC. Protein: CASSRTQGNPYEQYF. Based on the CDR3 plus reference TRBV11-2 and TRBJ2-7, the full variable domain is EAGVAQSPRYKIIEKRQSVAFWCNPISGHATLYWYQQILGQGPKLLIQFQNNGVVDDSQLPKDRFSAERLKGVDSTLKIQPAKLEDSAVYLCASSRTQGNPYEQYFGPGTRLTVT.